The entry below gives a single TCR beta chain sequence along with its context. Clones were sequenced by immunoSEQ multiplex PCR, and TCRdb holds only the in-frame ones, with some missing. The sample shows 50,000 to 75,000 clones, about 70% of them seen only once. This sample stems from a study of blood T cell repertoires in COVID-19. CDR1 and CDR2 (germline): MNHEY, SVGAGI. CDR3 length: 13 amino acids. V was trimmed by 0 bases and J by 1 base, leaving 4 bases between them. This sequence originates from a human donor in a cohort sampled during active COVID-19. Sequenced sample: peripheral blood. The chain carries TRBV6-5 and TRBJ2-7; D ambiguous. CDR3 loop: CASSYSLSYEQYF. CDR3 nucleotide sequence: TGTGCCAGCAGTTACTCTCTTTCCTACGAGCAGTACTTC.